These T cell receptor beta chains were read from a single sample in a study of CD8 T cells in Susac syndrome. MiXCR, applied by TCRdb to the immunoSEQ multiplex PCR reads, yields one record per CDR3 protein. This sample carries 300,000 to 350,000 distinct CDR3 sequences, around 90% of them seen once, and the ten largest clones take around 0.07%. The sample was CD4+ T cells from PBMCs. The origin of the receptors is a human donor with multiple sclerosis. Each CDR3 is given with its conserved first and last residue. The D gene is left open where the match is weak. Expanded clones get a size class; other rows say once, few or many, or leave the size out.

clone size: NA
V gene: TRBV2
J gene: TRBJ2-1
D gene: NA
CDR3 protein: CASSGRVRNEQFF
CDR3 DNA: TGTGCCAGCAGTGGCAGGGTACGAAATGAGCAGTTCTTC

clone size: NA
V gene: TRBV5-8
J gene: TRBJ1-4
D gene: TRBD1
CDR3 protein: CASSLTGTGTEKLFF
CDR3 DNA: TGTGCCAGCAGCTTGACCGGGACAGGGACTGAAAAACTGTTTTTT

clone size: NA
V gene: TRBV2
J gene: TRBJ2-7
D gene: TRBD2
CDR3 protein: CASRTRLYEQYF
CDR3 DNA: TGTGCCAGCCGGACTAGGTTGTACGAGCAGTACTTC

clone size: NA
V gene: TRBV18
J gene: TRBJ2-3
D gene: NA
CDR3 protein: CASSTTRADTQYF
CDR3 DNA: TGTGCCAGCTCAACTACTCGTGCAGATACGCAGTATTTT

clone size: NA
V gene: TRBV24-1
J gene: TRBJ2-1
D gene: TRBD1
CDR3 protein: CATSDSHGQGQFF
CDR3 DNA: TGTGCCACCAGTGATTCCCACGGACAGGGGCAGTTCTTC

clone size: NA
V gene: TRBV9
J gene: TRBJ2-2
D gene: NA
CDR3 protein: CASSEISGHANTGELFF
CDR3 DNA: TGTGCCAGCAGCGAAATTTCGGGACACGCGAACACCGGGGAGCTGTTTTTT

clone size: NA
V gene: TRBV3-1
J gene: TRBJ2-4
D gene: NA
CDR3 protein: CASSPPFKNIQYF
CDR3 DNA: TGTGCCAGCAGCCCTCCCTTCAAAAACATTCAGTACTTC

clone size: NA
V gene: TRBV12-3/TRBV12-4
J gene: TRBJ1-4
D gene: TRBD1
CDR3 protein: CASRPTGQGGEKLFF
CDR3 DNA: TGTGCCAGCAGGCCCACCGGACAGGGGGGCGAAAAACTGTTTTTT

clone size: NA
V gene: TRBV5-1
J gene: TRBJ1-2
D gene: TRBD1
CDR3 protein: CASSLTGDLGYGYTF
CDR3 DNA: TGCGCCAGCAGCTTAACAGGGGATCTCGGCTATGGCTACACCTTC

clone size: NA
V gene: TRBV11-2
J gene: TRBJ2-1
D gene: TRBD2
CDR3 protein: CASSSSSGMEQFF
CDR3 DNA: TGTGCCAGCAGCTCCTCTAGCGGAATGGAGCAGTTCTTC

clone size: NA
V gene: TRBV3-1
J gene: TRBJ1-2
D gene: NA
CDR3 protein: CASSSVGGSFGLGYTF
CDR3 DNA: TGTGCCAGCAGCTCCGTCGGGGGGAGCTTTGGCCTTGGCTACACCTTC

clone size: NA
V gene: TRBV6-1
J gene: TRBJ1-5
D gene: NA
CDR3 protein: CASSGAPRASNQPQHF
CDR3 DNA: TGTGCCAGCAGTGGGGCGCCCAGGGCCAGCAATCAGCCCCAGCATTTT

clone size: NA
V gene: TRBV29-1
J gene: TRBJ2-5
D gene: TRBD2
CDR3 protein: CSVVPLLSGRKETQYF
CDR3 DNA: TGCAGCGTCGTACCCCTTTTGAGCGGGAGGAAAGAGACCCAGTACTTC

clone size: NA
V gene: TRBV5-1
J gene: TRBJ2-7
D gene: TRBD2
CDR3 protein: CASSLAATSGNSYEQYF
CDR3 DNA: TGCGCCAGCAGCTTGGCCGCGACTAGCGGCAACTCCTACGAGCAGTACTTC

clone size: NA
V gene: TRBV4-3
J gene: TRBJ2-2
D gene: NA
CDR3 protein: CASSQDGGGTGELFF
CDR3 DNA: TGCGCCAGCAGCCAAGACGGTGGGGGGACCGGGGAGCTGTTTTTT

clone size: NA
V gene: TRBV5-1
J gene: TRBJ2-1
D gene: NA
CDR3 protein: CASSTQGSVHNEQFF
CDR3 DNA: TGCGCCAGCAGCACTCAGGGGAGTGTACACAATGAGCAGTTCTTC

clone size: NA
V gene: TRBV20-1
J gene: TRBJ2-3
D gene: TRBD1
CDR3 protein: CSASGDRFGDTQYF
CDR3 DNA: TGCAGTGCTAGTGGGGACAGGTTTGGAGATACGCAGTATTTT

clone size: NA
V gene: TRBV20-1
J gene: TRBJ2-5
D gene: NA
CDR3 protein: CSATPRGLQETQYF
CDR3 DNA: TGCAGTGCTACCCCCCGTGGGCTCCAAGAGACCCAGTACTTC

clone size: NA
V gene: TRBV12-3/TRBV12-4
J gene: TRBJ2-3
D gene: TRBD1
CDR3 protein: CASRPDRVRDTQYF
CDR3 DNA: TGTGCCAGCAGGCCCGACAGGGTCAGAGATACGCAGTATTTT

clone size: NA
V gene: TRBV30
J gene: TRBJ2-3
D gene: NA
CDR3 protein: CAWSVLGFPDTDTQYF
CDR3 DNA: TGTGCCTGGAGTGTACTAGGGTTTCCTGACACAGATACGCAGTATTTT

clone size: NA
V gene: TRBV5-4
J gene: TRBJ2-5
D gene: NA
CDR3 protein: CASGLGGSRQETQYF
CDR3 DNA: TGTGCCAGCGGCCTCGGCGGCAGCCGCCAAGAGACCCAGTACTTC

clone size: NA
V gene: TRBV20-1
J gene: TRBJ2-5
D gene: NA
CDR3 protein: CSASYRDTPGETQYF
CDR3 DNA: TGCAGTGCTAGTTACCGGGACACCCCTGGGGAGACCCAGTACTTC

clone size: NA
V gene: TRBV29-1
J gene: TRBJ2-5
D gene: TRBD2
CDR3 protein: CSVDGGIQETQYF
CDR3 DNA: TGCAGCGTAGACGGGGGGATCCAAGAGACCCAGTACTTC

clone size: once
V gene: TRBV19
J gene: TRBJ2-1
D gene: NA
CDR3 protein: CASSRQGGYNEQFF
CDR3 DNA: TGTGCCAGTAGTCGCCAGGGCGGCTACAATGAGCAGTTCTTC

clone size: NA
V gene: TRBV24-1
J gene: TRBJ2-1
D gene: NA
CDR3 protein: CATSVGRGYNEQFF
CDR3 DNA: TGTGCCACCAGTGTGGGCAGAGGGTACAATGAGCAGTTCTTC

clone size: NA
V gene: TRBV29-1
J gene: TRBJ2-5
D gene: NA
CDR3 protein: CSVGSQGAQYF
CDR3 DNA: TGCAGCGTTGGTTCTCAAGGGGCCCAGTACTTC

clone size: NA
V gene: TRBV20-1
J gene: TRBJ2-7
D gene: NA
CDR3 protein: CSARGPYEQYF
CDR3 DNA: TGCAGTGCTAGAGGACCCTACGAGCAGTACTTC

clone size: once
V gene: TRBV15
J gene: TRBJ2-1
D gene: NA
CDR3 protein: CATSRDIVGEDEQFF
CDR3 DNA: TGTGCCACCAGCAGAGATATCGTCGGGGAGGACGAGCAGTTCTTC

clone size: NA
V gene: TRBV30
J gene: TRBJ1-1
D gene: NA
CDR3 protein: CAWSVSGSEAFF
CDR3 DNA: TGTGCCTGGAGTGTTTCAGGGAGTGAAGCTTTCTTT

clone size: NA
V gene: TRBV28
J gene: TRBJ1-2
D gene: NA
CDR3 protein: CASSFTRDGNYGYTF
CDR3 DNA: TGTGCCAGCAGTTTTACCCGGGACGGCAACTATGGCTACACCTTC

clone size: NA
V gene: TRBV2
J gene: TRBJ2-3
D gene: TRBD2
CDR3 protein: CASREQGLAADTQYF
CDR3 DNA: TGTGCCAGCAGAGAACAGGGACTAGCGGCAGATACGCAGTATTTT

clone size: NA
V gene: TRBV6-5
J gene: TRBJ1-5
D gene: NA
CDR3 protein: CASKMSTVDNQPQHF
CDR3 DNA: TGTGCCAGCAAAATGTCGACAGTCGACAATCAGCCCCAGCATTTT

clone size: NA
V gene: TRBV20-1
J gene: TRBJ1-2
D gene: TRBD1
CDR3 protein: CSARVPGQKIYGYTF
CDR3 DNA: TGCAGTGCTAGAGTCCCGGGACAGAAAATCTATGGCTACACCTTC

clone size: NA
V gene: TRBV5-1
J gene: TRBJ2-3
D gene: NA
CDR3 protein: CASSLDRAADTQYF
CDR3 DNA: TGCGCCAGCAGCTTGGACAGGGCGGCAGATACGCAGTATTTT

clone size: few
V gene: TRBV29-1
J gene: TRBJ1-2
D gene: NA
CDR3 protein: CSVEGTDYGYTF
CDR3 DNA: TGCAGCGTTGAGGGGACCGACTATGGCTACACCTTC

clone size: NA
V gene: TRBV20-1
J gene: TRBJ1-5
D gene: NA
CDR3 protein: CSATTGKGNQPQHF
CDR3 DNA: TGCAGTGCCACGACGGGGAAGGGCAATCAGCCCCAGCATTTT

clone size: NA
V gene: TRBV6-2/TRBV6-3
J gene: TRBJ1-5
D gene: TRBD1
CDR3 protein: CASSVSRDRGPNQPQHF
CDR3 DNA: TGTGCCAGCAGTGTCTCGAGGGACAGGGGACCAAATCAGCCCCAGCATTTT

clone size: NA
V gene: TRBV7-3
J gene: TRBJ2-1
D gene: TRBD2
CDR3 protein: CASSPSGSGGTYNEQFF
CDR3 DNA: TGTGCCAGCAGCCCATCGGGTAGCGGGGGTACCTACAATGAGCAGTTCTTC

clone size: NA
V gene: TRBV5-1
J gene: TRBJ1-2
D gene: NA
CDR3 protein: CASSLAPGANYGYTF
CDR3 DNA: TGCGCCAGCAGCTTGGCCCCGGGGGCTAACTATGGCTACACCTTC

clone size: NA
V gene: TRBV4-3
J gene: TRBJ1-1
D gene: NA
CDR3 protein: CASSQDLGARTEAFF
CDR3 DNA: TGCGCCAGCAGCCAAGATCTTGGGGCGCGGACTGAAGCTTTCTTT

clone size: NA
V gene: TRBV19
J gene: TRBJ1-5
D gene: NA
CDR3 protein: CATRGPVGKASGQPQHF
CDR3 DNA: TGTGCCACCAGGGGTCCCGTGGGAAAGGCTTCCGGACAGCCCCAGCATTTT

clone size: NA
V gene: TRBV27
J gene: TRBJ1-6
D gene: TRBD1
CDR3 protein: CASSARQGMGSPLHF
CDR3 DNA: TGTGCCAGCAGTGCCCGACAGGGGATGGGTTCACCCCTCCACTTT

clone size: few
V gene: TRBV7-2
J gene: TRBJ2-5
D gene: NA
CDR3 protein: CASSLTRGETQYF
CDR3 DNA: TGTGCCAGCAGCTTAACCCGAGGGGAGACCCAGTACTTC

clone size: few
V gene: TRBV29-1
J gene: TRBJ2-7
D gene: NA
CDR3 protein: CSVGEDYYEQYF
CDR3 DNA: TGCAGCGTTGGGGAGGACTACTACGAGCAGTACTTC

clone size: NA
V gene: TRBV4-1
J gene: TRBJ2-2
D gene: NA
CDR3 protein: CASSQRQGPNTGELFF
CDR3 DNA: TGCGCCAGCAGCCAACGCCAGGGACCGAACACCGGGGAGCTGTTTTTT

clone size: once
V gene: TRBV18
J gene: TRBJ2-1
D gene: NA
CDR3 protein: CASSPPGTTSYNEQFF
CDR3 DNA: TGTGCCAGCTCACCACCCGGGACAACCTCCTACAATGAGCAGTTCTTC

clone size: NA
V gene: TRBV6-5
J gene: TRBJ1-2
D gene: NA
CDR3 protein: CASSSRTPLLYGYTF
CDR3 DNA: TGTGCCAGCAGTTCTCGAACTCCTCTACTATATGGCTACACCTTC

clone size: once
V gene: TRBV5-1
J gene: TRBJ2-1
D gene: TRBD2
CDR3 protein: CASSLAGGPSEQFF
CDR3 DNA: TGCGCCAGCAGCTTGGCGGGGGGGCCGAGTGAGCAGTTCTTC

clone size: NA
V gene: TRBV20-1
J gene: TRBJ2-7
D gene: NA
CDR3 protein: CSAREFDLDTYEQYF
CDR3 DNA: TGCAGTGCTAGAGAATTTGACTTAGACACGTACGAGCAGTACTTC

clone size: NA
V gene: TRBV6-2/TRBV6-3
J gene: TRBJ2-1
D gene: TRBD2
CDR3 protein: CASTYSGGYEQFF
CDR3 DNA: TGTGCCAGCACCTACTCGGGGGGGTATGAGCAGTTCTTC

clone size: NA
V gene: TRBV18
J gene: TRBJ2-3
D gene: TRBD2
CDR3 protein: CASSPSGGAGDTQYF
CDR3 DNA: TGTGCCAGCTCCCCTAGCGGGGGCGCTGGAGATACGCAGTATTTT